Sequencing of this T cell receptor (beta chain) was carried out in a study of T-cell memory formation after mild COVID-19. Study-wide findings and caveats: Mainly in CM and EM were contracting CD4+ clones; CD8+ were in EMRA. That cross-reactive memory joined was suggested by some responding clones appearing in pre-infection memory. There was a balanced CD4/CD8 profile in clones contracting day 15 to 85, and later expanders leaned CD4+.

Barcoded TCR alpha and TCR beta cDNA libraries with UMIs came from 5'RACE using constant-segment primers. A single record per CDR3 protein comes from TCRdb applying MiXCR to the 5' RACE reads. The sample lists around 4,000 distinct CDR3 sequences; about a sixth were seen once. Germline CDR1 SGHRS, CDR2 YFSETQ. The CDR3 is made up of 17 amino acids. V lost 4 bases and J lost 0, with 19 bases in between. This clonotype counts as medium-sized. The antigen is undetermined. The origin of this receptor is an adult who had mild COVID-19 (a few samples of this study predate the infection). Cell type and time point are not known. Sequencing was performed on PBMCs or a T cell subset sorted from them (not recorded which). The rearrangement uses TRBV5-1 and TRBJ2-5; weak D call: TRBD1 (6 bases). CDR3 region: CASSPTRTDLYQETQYF. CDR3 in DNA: TGCGCCAGCAGCCCAACCCGGACAGACCTTTACCAAGAGACCCAGTACTTC.